Presented here are 32 T cell receptor beta chains from one specimen sequenced in a study of Ad26.COV2.S vaccination and SARS-CoV-2 variants. The table came from immunoSEQ multiplex PCR; TCRdb's copy has only in-frame clones and leaves some out. Among 350,000 to 450,000 clones, 70% to 90% were seen once, and the ten largest hold under 2%. As to treatment: 19 received Ad26.COV2.S at low or high dose, single or two shots; 5 received placebo; per-sample allocation not given. Collection of the samples took place on day 63 after the first injection of vaccine or placebo. The starting material was peripheral blood, obtained in a trial of Ad26.COV2.S vaccine versus placebo. The origin of the receptors is a person between 18 and 65 years old who received the Ad26.COV2.S COVID-19 vaccine or a placebo.

This chain links TRBV18 with TRBJ2-2; D might be TRBD1 (6 bases). The V end lost 3 bases, the J end lost 5 bases, and 16 bases lay between the germline ends. The CDR3 has 16 residues. CDR1 KGHSH and CDR2 LQKENI come from the germline V gene. The CDR3 spells CASSPSQGLGTGELFF. In DNA, the CDR3 is TGTGCCAGCTCACCGTCACAGGGTCTGGGAACCGGGGAGCTGTTTTTT.

The V call is TRBV4-2, the J call TRBJ2-7; 11 bases align to TRBD2. The CDR3 totals 14 residues. The V gene's germline CDR1 is LGHNA and CDR2 YNFKEQ. Germline trimming cut 8 bases from V and 1 base from J; bases unmatched to any gene: 4. The CDR3 nucleotides are TGTGCCAGCCGTGGGACTAGCGGATCCTACGAGCAGTACTTC. Translated: CASRGTSGSYEQYF.

This sequence joins TRBV3-1 (or the pseudogene TRBV3-2) and TRBJ2-1, with D maybe TRBD1 (8 bases). CDR1 and CDR2 (germline): LGHDT, YNNKEL (reference sequence). This CDR3 has 12 residues. Between the trimmed V and J ends, which lost 11 bases and 6 bases, there was a span of 14 bases. The chain's CDR3 is CAGQGGVNEQFF. The CDR3 DNA is TGTGCCGGACAGGGAGGGGTCAATGAGCAGTTCTTC.

This clone was counted a single time. CDR3 protein: CTSSQVTSGSSYEQYF. The CDR3, as DNA: TGCACCAGCAGCCAGGTCACTAGCGGGAGTTCCTACGAGCAGTACTTC. The gene calls are TRBV1 and TRBJ2-7; the D segment call TRBD2 is taken from the table without a DNA check. TRBV1 is assigned pseudogene status. There are 16 residues in the CDR3.

The J gene is TRBJ1-6, the V gene TRBV18; 8 nucleotides align to TRBD1. CDR1 is KGHSH and CDR2 is LQKENI in the germline V gene. This CDR3 spans 16 amino acids. J was trimmed by 5 bases and V by 5 bases; bases with no gene match: 8. This chain's CDR3 is CASSSLTGGNNSPLHF. The DNA for the CDR3 is TGTGCCAGCTCAAGCTTAACAGGGGGGAATAATTCACCCCTCCACTTT.

The chain recombines TRBV9 with TRBJ2-7; no firm D call. The CDR3 extends over 13 amino acids. Trimming shortened V by 5 bases and J by 6 bases, and 15 bases separated the two germline ends. Germline values: CDR1 SGDLS, CDR2 YYNGEE. This CDR3 is CASSFTDLGEQYF. In nucleotides, the CDR3 is TGTGCCAGCAGTTTTACAGACCTCGGCGAGCAGTACTTC.

The V call is TRBV2, the J call TRBJ2-7; D tentatively reads TRBD1 or TRBD2 (5 bases each). CDR3 size: 14 residues. The V end was cut by 6 bases, the J end by 2 bases, with 14 bases between. Germline V gene sequence: CDR1 SNHLY, CDR2 FYNNEI. The CDR3 DNA is TGTGCCAGCAGCGGGGCCCCTACGACCTACGAGCAGTACTTC. Its protein is CASSGAPTTYEQYF.

This clone is deemed medium-sized (0.01 to 0.1%). The rearrangement links TRBV5-1 to TRBJ2-5; 12 bases align to TRBD2. Germline loops: CDR1 SGHRS, CDR2 YFSETQ. This CDR3 contains 15 residues. V shed 4 bases and J 4 bases; nucleotides not matched to a gene: 5. CDR3 sequence: CASSQTSGRGETQYF. The CDR3 bases are TGCGCCAGCAGCCAGACTAGCGGGAGAGGAGAGACCCAGTACTTC. Full variable domain (remainder filled in from reference TRBV5-1 and TRBJ2-5): KAGVTQTPRYLIKTRGQQVTLSCSPISGHRSVSWYQQTPGQGLQFLFEYFSETQRNKGNFPGRFSGRQFSNSRSEMNVSTLELGDSALYLCASSQTSGRGETQYFGPGTRLLVL.

V usage is TRBV30 and J usage is TRBJ2-7, with 7 bases fitting TRBD1. V lost 0 bases and J lost 5; bases outside the gene matches: 7. In germline, CDR1 is GTSNPN, CDR2 SVGIG (reference sequence). There are 14 residues in the CDR3. CDR3 DNA sequence: TGTGCCTGGAGTGTACAGGGGTCCTTTGACGAGCAGTACTTC. Its translation: CAWSVQGSFDEQYF.

The gene calls are TRBV9 and TRBJ2-4; 9 bases map to TRBD1. After removal of 2 bases from V and 5 bases from J, the junction contained 11 bases not matched to a gene. Germline V gives CDR1 SGDLS, CDR2 YYNGEE. The CDR3 loop spans 17 amino acids. The chain's CDR3 is CASSVSPGQGSENIQYF. Written as DNA, the CDR3 is TGTGCCAGCAGCGTCTCACCGGGACAGGGATCAGAAAACATTCAGTACTTC.

The genes are TRBV18 and TRBJ2-1; 8 bases agree with TRBD1. The CDR3 has 14 amino acids. The germline gives CDR1 KGHSH, CDR2 LQKENI. The junction had 10 bases not matched to a gene; V was cut back by 6 bases and J by 9 bases. The CDR3 loop is CASSLKQGAGEQFF. DNA of the CDR3: TGTGCCAGCTCCCTAAAGCAGGGGGCAGGTGAGCAGTTCTTC. Full variable domain (missing parts from reference TRBV18 and TRBJ2-1): NAGVMQNPRHLVRRRGQEARLRCSPMKGHSHVYWYRQLPEEGLKFMVYLQKENIIDESGMPKERFSAEFPKEGPSILRIQQVVRGDSAAYFCASSLKQGAGEQFFGPGTRLTVL.

This clone was observed a handful of times. The rearrangement joins TRBV4-1 to TRBJ1-2; TRBD1 is a possible D gene (5 bases). The length of the CDR3 is 14 residues. The germline gives CDR1 MGHRA, CDR2 YSYEKL. Trimming removed 0 bases at V and 3 bases at J, with 8 bases between. This CDR3 reads CASSQERGDYGYTF. The CDR3 DNA sequence: TGCGCCAGCAGCCAAGAAAGGGGTGACTATGGCTACACCTTC.

This clone was seen just once. This chain connects TRBV6-1 to TRBJ2-4; D might be TRBD1 (6 bases). This CDR3 has 17 amino acids. Germline assignment: CDR1 MNHNS and CDR2 SASEGT. The V end lost 1 base, the J end lost 0 bases, and 13 bases lay between the germline ends. The CDR3 DNA sequence: TGTGCCAGCAGTGAAGGGGACACCAATTTAGCCAAAAACATTCAGTACTTC. It yields the protein CASSEGDTNLAKNIQYF.

The V gene is TRBV13, the J gene TRBJ2-3; 8 nucleotides line up with TRBD2. This CDR3 region has 14 residues. V was clipped by 7 bases and J by 6 bases; unmatched bases: 9. The V gene's germline CDR1 is PRHDT and CDR2 FYEKMQ (reference sequence). The CDR3 here is CASNPSGRFDTQYF. The DNA of the CDR3 is TGTGCCAGCAACCCCAGCGGGAGATTTGATACGCAGTATTTT.

The CDR3 DNA follows: TGTGCCAGCAGCTTTGTACAGGGGACCCAGTACTTC. It is translated as CASSFVQGTQYF. This chain connects TRBV7-2 to TRBJ2-5, with D tentatively TRBD1 (6 bases). CDR3 size: 12 residues. Germline V gene data show CDR1 as SGHTA and CDR2 as FQGNSA. Trimming stripped 3 bases from V and 7 bases from J, with 9 bases between.

This chain connects TRBV4-1 to TRBJ1-3, with unresolved D. The CDR3 loop spans 15 amino acids. Trimming took off 4 bases at V and 0 bases at J, with 10 bases between the two ends. Germline lookup yields CDR1 MGHRA and CDR2 YSYEKL. Here the CDR3 reads CASSRTGFSGNTIYF. Here the CDR3 DNA reads TGCGCCAGCAGCCGAACGGGCTTCTCTGGAAACACCATATATTTT.

This clone has only a few counts. Other DNA sequences in this sample translate to the same CDR3. This sequence joins TRBV28 and TRBJ1-6; 8 positions agree with TRBD1. With V trimmed by 3 bases and J by 8 bases, 0 bases remained unmatched. This CDR3 is built from 13 residues. Per the germline V gene, CDR1 is MDHEN and CDR2 is SYDVKM. DNA of the CDR3: TGTGCCAGCAGTTTGACAGGGGATTCACCCCTCCACTTT. It translates to CASSLTGDSPLHF.

This chain connects TRBV11-3 to TRBJ2-1, with D unclear. The V gene's germline CDR1 is SGHNT and CDR2 YENEEA. The V end was cut by 5 bases, the J end by 10 bases, with 9 bases between. The CDR3 sequence is 11 residues long. The CDR3 DNA follows: TGTGCCAGCAGCCTCATTTGGGAGCAGTTCTTC. Translated: CASSLIWEQFF.

The sample holds one count of this clone. This sequence joins TRBV6-6 and TRBJ2-1, with 9 positions matching TRBD1. V lost 8 bases, J lost 3 bases, and 8 bases stayed unmatched. Per germline, CDR1 MNHNY and CDR2 SVGAGI (reference sequence). This CDR3 is 15 amino acids long. The chain's CDR3 is CASVPGQGSYNEQFF. The DNA of the CDR3 is TGTGCCAGCGTACCGGGACAGGGTAGCTACAATGAGCAGTTCTTC.

This chain links TRBV6-5 with TRBJ1-5; 7 bases match TRBD1. Per the germline V gene, CDR1 is MNHEY and CDR2 is SVGAGI. J lost 4 bases, V lost 6 bases, and 9 bases had no gene match. CDR3 length equals 15 residues. The CDR3 protein is CASSLTGEGNQPQHF. CDR3 DNA: TGTGCCAGCAGCCTCACAGGGGAAGGGAATCAGCCCCAGCATTTT.

The J gene is TRBJ2-2, the V gene TRBV24-1; 7 nucleotides line up with TRBD1. CDR3 length: 15 amino acids. The ends lost 7 bases at V and 5 bases at J; junction bases unmatched: 9. CDR1 and CDR2 from the germline V gene are KGHDR and SFDVKD. CDR3: CATSNRGFGTGELFF. In DNA, the CDR3 is TGTGCCACCAGCAACAGGGGTTTTGGGACCGGGGAGCTGTTTTTT.

The chain couples TRBV10-3 to TRBJ2-7; D is ambiguous. V shed 10 bases and J shed 2 bases, with 15 bases lying between them. The CDR3 is made up of 13 amino acids. The germline V gene encodes CDR1 ENHRY and CDR2 SYGVKD. The chain's CDR3 is CATSLSAPYEQYF. As DNA, the CDR3 is TGTGCCACCAGCCTATCGGCCCCCTACGAGCAGTACTTC.

This chain connects TRBV4-2 to TRBJ2-7, with 8 bases lining up with TRBD1. The CDR3 loop spans 18 amino acids. Germline values: CDR1 LGHNA, CDR2 YNFKEQ. The V segment lost 1 base and the J segment 3 bases; nucleotides outside the gene matches: 14. CDR3 sequence: CASSQVWGSGGTYYEQYF. The DNA for the CDR3 is TGTGCCAGCAGCCAAGTGTGGGGGTCAGGGGGCACCTACTACGAGCAGTACTTC.

J is TRBJ1-6 and V is TRBV28; possible D gene TRBD1, 6 bases. Germline CDR1 MDHEN, CDR2 SYDVKM. The ends were cut back, 7 bases at V and 5 bases at J, with 15 bases in the middle. The length of the CDR3 is 15 residues. The CDR3 region has the DNA TGTGCCAGCATCGGACAGATGGTCCATAATTCACCCCTCCACTTT. Translating gives CASIGQMVHNSPLHF.

The chain uses TRBV2 and TRBJ2-7; D possibly corresponds to TRBD1 (5 bases). This CDR3 region has 12 residues. CDR1 and CDR2 from the germline V gene are SNHLY and FYNNEI. V was shortened by 11 bases and J by 5 bases, with 16 bases between the two germline ends. CDR3 nucleotides: TGTGCCGCCTCTAGGGGCAGCCACGAGCAGTACTTC. It codes for CAASRGSHEQYF.

This rearrangement joins TRBV11-3 to TRBJ2-3; the match to TRBD2 covers 7 bases. Germline V lookup: CDR1 SGHNT, CDR2 YENEEA. The CDR3 has 14 amino acids. The V and J ends lost 1 base and 5 bases, in that order; junction bases with no gene match: 3. For the CDR3, the DNA is TGTGCCAGCAGCTTAGGGGAGGGAGAAGATACGCAGTATTTT. Translated, it gives CASSLGEGEDTQYF.

V usage is TRBV28 and J usage is TRBJ2-1, with 8 bases matching TRBD2. J lost 3 bases, V lost 1 base, and 2 bases had no gene match. Germline V gene data show CDR1 as MDHEN and CDR2 as SYDVKM. CDR3 length equals 15 residues. The CDR3 spells CASSLYTSGYNEQFF. In DNA, the CDR3 is TGTGCCAGCAGTTTATACACTAGCGGCTACAATGAGCAGTTCTTC.

This sequence joins TRBV3-1 (or the pseudogene TRBV3-2) and TRBJ1-1; tentatively, D is TRBD1 (5 bases). CDR3 length equals 13 residues. V gave up 1 base and J gave up 8 bases, with 11 bases separating them. Germline loops: CDR1 LGHDT, CDR2 YNNKEL (reference sequence). CDR3 residues: CASSQVRGLEAFF. The CDR3 DNA follows: TGTGCCAGCAGCCAAGTTCGGGGGTTAGAAGCTTTCTTT.

V is TRBV20-1 and J is TRBJ1-2; weak D call: TRBD1 (6 bases). The CDR3 loop spans 11 amino acids. The germline gives CDR1 DFQATT, CDR2 SNEGSKA (reference sequence). Trimming removed 2 bases from V and 11 bases from J, with 12 bases in between. The CDR3 loop reads CSARHRDLYTF. The CDR3 DNA sequence: TGCAGTGCTAGACACAGGGATTTATACACCTTC.

This sequence joins TRBV3-1 (or the pseudogene TRBV3-2) and TRBJ2-7; 8 bases map to TRBD1. This CDR3 region has 14 residues. The V gene end was trimmed by 4 bases and the J gene end by 0 bases; junction bases not matched to a gene: 2. The V gene's germline CDR1 is LGHDT and CDR2 YNNKEL (reference sequence). In DNA form, the CDR3 reads TGTGCCAGCAGCCTAGGACAGGGCTCCTACGAGCAGTACTTC. Protein product: CASSLGQGSYEQYF.

The chain links TRBV5-1 to TRBJ1-3; D unclear. The length of the CDR3 is 15 residues. Trimming took off 0 bases at V and 0 bases at J, with 7 bases between the two ends. Germline CDR1 and CDR2: SGHRS and YFSETQ. CDR3 in amino acids: CASSLGPISGNTIYF. CDR3 nucleotide sequence: TGCGCCAGCAGCTTGGGCCCAATCTCTGGAAACACCATATATTTT.

The chain is built from TRBV5-1 and TRBJ2-6; D unresolved. Germline CDR1 reads SGHRS; CDR2 reads YFSETQ. The CDR3 has 16 residues. The ends were cut back, 5 bases at V and 0 bases at J, with 12 bases in the middle. DNA of the CDR3: TGCGCCAGCAGTTTGACCCAAAACTCTGGGGCCAACGTCCTGACTTTC. It yields the protein CASSLTQNSGANVLTF.